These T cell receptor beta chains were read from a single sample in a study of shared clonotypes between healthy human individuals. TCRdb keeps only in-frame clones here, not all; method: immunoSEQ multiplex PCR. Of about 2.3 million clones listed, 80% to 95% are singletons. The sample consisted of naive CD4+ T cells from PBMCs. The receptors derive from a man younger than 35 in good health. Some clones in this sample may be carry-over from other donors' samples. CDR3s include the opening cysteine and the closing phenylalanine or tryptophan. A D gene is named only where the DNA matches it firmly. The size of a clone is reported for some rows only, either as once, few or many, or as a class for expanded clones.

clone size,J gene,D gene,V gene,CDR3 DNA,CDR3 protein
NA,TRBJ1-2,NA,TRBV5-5,TGTGCCAGCAGCTTGTACGGACTCTATGGCTACACCTTC,CASSLYGLYGYTF
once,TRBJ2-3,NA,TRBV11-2,TGTGCCAGCAGCTTAGGACAGAGCACAGATACGCAGTATTTT,CASSLGQSTDTQYF
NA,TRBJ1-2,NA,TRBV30,TGTGCCTGCGAGACAGGTTCTAACTATGGCTACACCTTC,CACETGSNYGYTF
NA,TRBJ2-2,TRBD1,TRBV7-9,TGTGCCAGCAGCTCCCGGGACAGGGACACCGGGGAGCTGTTTTTT,CASSSRDRDTGELFF
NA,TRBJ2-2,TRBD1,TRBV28,TGTGCCAGCAGTTTACCGGGACAGGGGTTAACCGGGGAGCTGTTTTTT,CASSLPGQGLTGELFF
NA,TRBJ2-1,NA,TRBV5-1,TGCGCCAGCAGCTTGGATGAGGGCAACTACAATGAGCAGTTCTTC,CASSLDEGNYNEQFF
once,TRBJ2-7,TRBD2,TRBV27,TGTGCCAGCAGTTTCGGGAGGGCCCTCAGCTCCTACGAGCAGTACTTC,CASSFGRALSSYEQYF
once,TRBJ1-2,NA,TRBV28,TGTGCCAGCAGTCCTCCCGCCAGCTATGGCTACACCTTC,CASSPPASYGYTF
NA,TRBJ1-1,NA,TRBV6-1,TGTGCCAGCAGTGAGGGCAGGGTCGCGCCTGAAGCTTTCTTT,CASSEGRVAPEAFF
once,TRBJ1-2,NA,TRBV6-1,TGTGCCAGCATGTTAGGATCTCTGCCTGGCTACACCTTC,CASMLGSLPGYTF
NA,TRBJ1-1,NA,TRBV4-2,TGTGCCAGCAGCCAAGGATTAGTGGTAATGAACACTGAAGCTTTCTTT,CASSQGLVVMNTEAFF
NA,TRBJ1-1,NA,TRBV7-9,TGTGCCAGCAGCTTAGTGGGACAATGGAACACTGAAGCTTTCTTT,CASSLVGQWNTEAFF
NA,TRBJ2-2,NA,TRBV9,TGTGCCAGCAGCGGGCACGCGAACACCGGGGAGCTGTTTTTT,CASSGHANTGELFF
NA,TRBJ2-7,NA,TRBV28,TGTGCCAGCTGCCGGGCTGTTTACGAGCAGTACTTC,CASCRAVYEQYF
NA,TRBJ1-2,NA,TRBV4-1,TGCGCCAGCAGCCAGCCACTACAGGGTAGGAACTATGGCTACACCTTC,CASSQPLQGRNYGYTF